These 3 T cell receptor beta chains share one sample of origin, sequenced in a study of blood T cell repertoires in COVID-19 (dated by TCRdb to 2020 to 2021). Libraries came from the immunoSEQ multiplex PCR assay. TCRdb carries this immuneACCESS record with in-frame sequences only. Its versions omit some clonotypes, under half of them owing to an unresolved V gene in the studies checked, with the rest unexplained. This sample is represented by around 370,000 clones; 88% of them were singletons. Of the sample, roughly 1.2% is held by the ten largest clones. The sequencing input was PBMCs or T cells enriched from blood (not recorded which). These receptors were collected from a woman aged 18-29 years who had recovered from COVID-19.

The chain uses TRBV10-3 and TRBJ1-1; tentative D call: TRBD1 (6 bases). Germline V CDR1 and CDR2: ENHRY, SYGVKD. V lost 0 bases, J lost 0 bases, and 14 bases lay in between. The CDR3 consists of 17 residues. The CDR3: CAISESRLGALNTEAFF. The CDR3 DNA reads as TGTGCCATCAGTGAGTCGCGGTTGGGGGCGTTGAACACTGAAGCTTTCTTT.

The rearrangement joins TRBV21-1 to TRBJ1-5. TRBV21-1 is a listed pseudogene. This CDR3 is built from 15 residues. CDR3 in DNA: TGTGCCAGCAGCCTAAAAGGGGACTTGGAACAGCCCCAGCATTTT. Protein sequence: CASSLKGDLEQPQHF.

This clone appeared a single time. The rearrangement uses TRBV9 and TRBJ1-2; tentatively, D is TRBD1 (6 bases). Germline V gene lookup returns CDR1 SGDLS and CDR2 YYNGEE. The CDR3 spans 15 residues. V was clipped by 0 bases and J by 5 bases, with 14 bases between them. For the CDR3, the DNA is TGTGCCAGCAGCGTAGGGGCAGGGGAAGGGTATGGCTACACCTTC. It encodes CASSVGAGEGYGYTF.